Listed below are T cell receptor beta chains from one sample, sequenced in a study of T-cell memory formation after mild COVID-19. TCRdb processed the 5' RACE reads anew with MiXCR; each CDR3 protein has one entry. The sample has about 60,000 distinct CDR3 sequences; 12% are singletons. Specimen: PBMCs or a T cell subset sorted from them (not recorded which). All receptors come from a man younger than 35 who had mild COVID-19 (a few samples of this study predate the infection). Cell type and time point are not known. Each CDR3 is given with its conserved first and last residue. The D gene is left open where the match is weak. Clone size is not always given. Where it is, it says once, few, many or a class for expanded clones.

clone_size,cdr3_length,j_call,v_call,d_call,cdr3_nt,cdr3_aa
few,19,TRBJ2-3,TRBV27,TRBD2,TGTGCCAGAAAGGGAGCTCCGGGGACTAGCGGGCAAAGCACAGATACGCAGTATTTT,CARKGAPGTSGQSTDTQYF
few,16,TRBJ1-5,TRBV2,TRBD1,TGTGCCAGCAGTGGGCAGGGGGCGGATGGACGGCAGCCCCAGCATTTT,CASSGQGADGRQPQHF
many,14,TRBJ1-1,TRBV5-1,NA,TGCGCCAGCAGCTTGTGGGGGGGGAACACTGAAGCTTTCTTT,CASSLWGGNTEAFF
NA,16,TRBJ2-2,TRBV6-6,TRBD1,TGTGCCAGCAGTTACTTAGGGACAGTAAAAGGAGGGGAGCTGTTTTTT,CASSYLGTVKGGELFF
NA,15,TRBJ2-3,TRBV7-2,TRBD2,TGTGCCAGCAGCGCCGGGACTAGTCGCACATATACGCAGTATTTT,CASSAGTSRTYTQYF
NA,13,TRBJ1-1,TRBV29-1,NA,TGCAGCGTTTCCCACGACGTGAACACTGAAGCTTTCTTT,CSVSHDVNTEAFF
NA,15,TRBJ2-4,TRBV4-3,TRBD1,TGCGCCAGCAGCTATACCGACAGGGGGCGAGACATTCAGTACTTC,CASSYTDRGRDIQYF
NA,12,TRBJ1-4,TRBV3-1,NA,TGTGCCAGCAGCCAAGTTTACGAAAAACTGTTTTTT,CASSQVYEKLFF
NA,16,TRBJ2-2,TRBV7-9,NA,TGTGCCAGCAGCTTTGGGGGTTCCGGGACTCCCGGGGAGCTGTTTTTT,CASSFGGSGTPGELFF
NA,14,TRBJ1-1,TRBV9,NA,TGTGCCAGCAGCGTAGCTCTCGGAGTGACTGAAGCTTTCTTT,CASSVALGVTEAFF
few,17,TRBJ2-1,TRBV4-2,NA,TGTGCCAGCAGCCAAGATCAGGACAGCTCAACCTACAATGAGCAGTTCTTC,CASSQDQDSSTYNEQFF
few,14,TRBJ2-5,TRBV9,NA,TGTGCCAGCGGCCCCGGGACCGCCGGAGAGACCCAGTACTTC,CASGPGTAGETQYF
few,14,TRBJ2-3,TRBV5-1,TRBD2,TGCGCCAGCAGCTTCACTAGCGTCGCAGATACGCAGTATTTT,CASSFTSVADTQYF
few,12,TRBJ2-5,TRBV6-1,NA,TGTGCCAGCAGTGAACAACTGGAGACCCAGTACTTC,CASSEQLETQYF
NA,13,TRBJ1-5,TRBV7-2,TRBD1,TGTGCCACCGCCACAGGGGATTCGAAACCCCAGCATTTT,CATATGDSKPQHF
many,16,TRBJ2-5,TRBV27,TRBD2,TGTGCCCGCTCTAGCGGGGGGGCCGGTTTGTTAGAGACCCAGTACTTC,CARSSGGAGLLETQYF
NA,12,TRBJ2-5,TRBV10-3,NA,TGTGCCATCAGGGACAAACAAGAGACCCAGTACTTC,CAIRDKQETQYF
NA,15,TRBJ1-6,TRBV7-2,NA,TGTGCCAGCAGCTGGACGGGGAGTTATAATTCACCCCTCCACTTT,CASSWTGSYNSPLHF
NA,13,TRBJ2-1,TRBV11-2,TRBD2,TGTGCCAGCAGCTCGGGGAGCGGGGCAGAACAGTTCTTC,CASSSGSGAEQFF
few,13,TRBJ1-5,TRBV20-1,TRBD1,TGCAGTGCTCGGGACAGGGAGGCTCAGCCCCAGCATTTT,CSARDREAQPQHF
NA,12,TRBJ1-2,TRBV6-6,NA,TGTGCCTCGACAGGTGTAAACTATGGCTACACCTTC,CASTGVNYGYTF
NA,14,TRBJ1-1,TRBV19,NA,TGTGCCAGTATTAGCACCGAGACGAACACTGAAGCTTTCTTT,CASISTETNTEAFF
few,14,TRBJ1-6,TRBV12-3/TRBV12-4,NA,TGTGCCAGCAGTCCTCCCGGCATGTATTCACCCCTCCACTTT,CASSPPGMYSPLHF
few,12,TRBJ1-2,TRBV20-1,NA,TGCAGTGCTCCTCTTGCGGGGCTTGGCTACACCTTC,CSAPLAGLGYTF
many,13,TRBJ2-7,TRBV5-5,TRBD1,TGTGCCAGCAGCTTAGGACAGGTCTACGAGCAGTACTTC,CASSLGQVYEQYF
NA,16,TRBJ2-3,TRBV18,TRBD2,TGTGCCAGCTCACCGCGGGGGGGCGCCGAGACAGATACGCAGTATTTT,CASSPRGGAETDTQYF
many,15,TRBJ2-2,TRBV11-2,NA,TGTGCCAGCAGCTTACGGGCAGGGCTTGGCGGGGAGCTGTTTTTT,CASSLRAGLGGELFF
NA,13,TRBJ2-1,TRBV6-5,TRBD2,TGTGCCAGCAGGCGGGGGGCCAACAATGAGCAGTTCTTC,CASRRGANNEQFF
many,15,TRBJ2-3,TRBV6-4,TRBD2,TGTGCCAGCAGTGACGGTGCGGGGGGGCAAGATACGCAGTATTTT,CASSDGAGGQDTQYF
few,15,TRBJ2-3,TRBV20-1,NA,TGCAGTGCCCTACGGACGCCACACGCAACAGATACGCAGTATTTT,CSALRTPHATDTQYF
few,16,TRBJ1-5,TRBV7-9,NA,TGTGCCAGCAGCGATTCGCGAGGCAGGGGAGGTCAGCCCCAGCATTTT,CASSDSRGRGGQPQHF
NA,13,TRBJ2-3,TRBV7-2,NA,TGTGCCAGCAGCTTAGCGTTACCAGATACGCAGTATTTT,CASSLALPDTQYF
NA,12,TRBJ1-1,TRBV29-1,NA,TGCAGCGTTGAAGAACTGGGGCGACCAGCTTTCTTT,CSVEELGRPAFF
NA,13,TRBJ2-3,TRBV2,NA,TGTGCCAGCAGGCACCCTAGCACAGATACGCAGTATTTT,CASRHPSTDTQYF
NA,13,TRBJ2-5,TRBV4-2,NA,TGTGCCAGCAGCCCCGAGGCGAGGGAGACCCAGTACTTC,CASSPEARETQYF
few,15,TRBJ1-1,TRBV4-3,NA,TGCGCCAGCAGCCAAGCCCCCGCTCGTAGTAGTGAAGCTTTCTTT,CASSQAPARSSEAFF
NA,15,TRBJ2-1,TRBV6-6,NA,TGTGCCAGCAGTTACTCCGCCCTAATGGGTAATGAGCAGTTCTTC,CASSYSALMGNEQFF
NA,14,TRBJ2-2,TRBV7-3,TRBD2,TGTGCCAGCAGCCAAATGGGACTAGGCGGGGAGCTGTTTTTT,CASSQMGLGGELFF
few,15,TRBJ1-5,TRBV6-5,TRBD1,TGTGCCAGCAGTATCGGACAGGGGAGCAATCAGCCCCAGCATTTT,CASSIGQGSNQPQHF
medium-sized,15,TRBJ2-1,TRBV6-2/TRBV6-3,TRBD2,TGTGCCAGCAGTTACGAGGTAGCGGGGGCAAATGAGCAGTTCTTC,CASSYEVAGANEQFF